This T cell receptor beta chain was identified in a study of CDR3 diversity in severe acne. The CDR3 loop spans 14 amino acids. Germline V gene data show CDR1 as LNHDA and CDR2 as SQIVND (reference sequence). Deletions cut 6 bases from V and 3 bases from J, with 9 bases between. TCRdb re-called the PCR reads with MiXCR, one entry per CDR3 protein. The sample gives roughly 93,000 distinct CDR3 sequences, approximately 49% of which show up once; around 10% is in the top ten. The receptor comes from a male donor with severe acne vulgaris. Sequencing was carried out using blood. This chain joins TRBV19 and TRBJ2-6; D might be TRBD2 (5 bases). CDR3 in amino acids: CASSRESGANVLTF. The CDR3 DNA is TGTGCCAGTAGCCGGGAAAGTGGGGCCAACGTCCTGACTTTC.